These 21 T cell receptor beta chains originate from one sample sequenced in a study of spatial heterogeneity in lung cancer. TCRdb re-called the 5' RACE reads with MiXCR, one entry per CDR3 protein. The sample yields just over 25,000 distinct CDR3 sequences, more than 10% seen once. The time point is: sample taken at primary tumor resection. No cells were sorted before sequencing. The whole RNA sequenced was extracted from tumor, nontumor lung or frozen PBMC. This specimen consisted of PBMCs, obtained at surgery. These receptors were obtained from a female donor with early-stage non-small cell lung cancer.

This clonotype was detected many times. DNA for the CDR3: TGTGCCAGCAGTTTCGGACAGGGGTACTATACGCAGTATTTT. Protein product: CASSFGQGYYTQYF. The chain has TRBV27 and TRBJ2-3; 9 bases line up with TRBD1. CDR1 MNHEY and CDR2 SMNVEV come from the germline V gene (reference sequence). The J segment lost 7 bases and the V segment lost 3 bases, leaving 5 bases of the junction unmatched. The CDR3 consists of 14 residues.

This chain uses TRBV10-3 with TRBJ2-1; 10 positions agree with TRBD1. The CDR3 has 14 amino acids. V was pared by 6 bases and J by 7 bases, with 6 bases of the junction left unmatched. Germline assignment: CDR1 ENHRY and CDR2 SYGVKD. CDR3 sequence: CAIRGTGDENEQFF. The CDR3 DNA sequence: TGTGCCATCAGGGGGACAGGGGATGAAAATGAGCAGTTCTTC.

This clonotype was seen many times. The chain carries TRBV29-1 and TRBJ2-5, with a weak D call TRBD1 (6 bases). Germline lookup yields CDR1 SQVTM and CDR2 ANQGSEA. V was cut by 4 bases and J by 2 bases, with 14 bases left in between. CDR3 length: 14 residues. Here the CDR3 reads CSVGGSDRQETQYF. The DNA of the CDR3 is TGCAGCGTTGGAGGTTCGGACAGACAAGAGACCCAGTACTTC.

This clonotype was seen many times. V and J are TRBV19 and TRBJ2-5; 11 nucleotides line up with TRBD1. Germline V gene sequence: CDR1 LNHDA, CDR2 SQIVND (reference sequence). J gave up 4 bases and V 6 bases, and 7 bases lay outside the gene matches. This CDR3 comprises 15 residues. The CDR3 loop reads CASSQLGQGGETQYF. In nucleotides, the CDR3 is TGTGCCAGTAGCCAACTGGGACAGGGGGGAGAGACCCAGTACTTC. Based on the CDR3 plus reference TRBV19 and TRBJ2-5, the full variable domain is DGGITQSPKYLFRKEGQNVTLSCEQNLNHDAMYWYRQDPGQGLRLIYYSQIVNDFQKGDIAEGYSVSREKKESFPLTVTSAQKNPTAFYLCASSQLGQGGETQYFGPGTRLLVL.

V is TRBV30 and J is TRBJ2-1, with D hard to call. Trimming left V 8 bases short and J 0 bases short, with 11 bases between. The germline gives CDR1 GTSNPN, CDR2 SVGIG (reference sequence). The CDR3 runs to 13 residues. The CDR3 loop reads CAGYRASYNEQFF. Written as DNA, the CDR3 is TGTGCCGGATACCGGGCCTCCTACAATGAGCAGTTCTTC.

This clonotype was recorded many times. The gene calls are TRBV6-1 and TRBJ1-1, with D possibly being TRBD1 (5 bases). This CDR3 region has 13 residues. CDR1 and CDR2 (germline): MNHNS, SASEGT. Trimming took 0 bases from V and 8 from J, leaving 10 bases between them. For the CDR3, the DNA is TGTGCCAGCAGTGAAGCGCGGGACCGAGAAGCTTTCTTT. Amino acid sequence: CASSEARDREAFF.

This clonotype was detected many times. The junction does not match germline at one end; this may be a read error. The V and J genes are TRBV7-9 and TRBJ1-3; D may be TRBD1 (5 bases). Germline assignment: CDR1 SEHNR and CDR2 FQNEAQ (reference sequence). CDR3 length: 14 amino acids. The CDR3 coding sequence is TGTGCCAGCCGCTTAGACAGCACTGGAAACACCATATATTTT. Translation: CASRLDSTGNTIYF. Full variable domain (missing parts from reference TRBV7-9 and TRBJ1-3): DTGVSQNPRHKITKRGQNVTFRCDPISEHNRLYWYRQTLGQGPEFLTYFQNEAQLEKSRLLSDRFSAERPKGSFSTLEIQRTEQGDSAMYLCASRLDSTGNTIYFGEGSWLTVV.

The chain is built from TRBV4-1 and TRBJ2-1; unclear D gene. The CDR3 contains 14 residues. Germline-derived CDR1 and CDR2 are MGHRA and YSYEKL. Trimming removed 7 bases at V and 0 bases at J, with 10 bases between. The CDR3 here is CASKKESSYNEQFF. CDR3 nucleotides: TGCGCCAGCAAAAAAGAGAGCTCCTACAATGAGCAGTTCTTC.

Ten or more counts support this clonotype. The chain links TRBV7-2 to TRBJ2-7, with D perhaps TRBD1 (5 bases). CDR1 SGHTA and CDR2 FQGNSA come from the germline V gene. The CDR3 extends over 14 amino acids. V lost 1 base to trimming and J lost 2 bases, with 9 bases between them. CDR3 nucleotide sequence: TGTGCCAGCAGCTTAGTTCAGGGCCCCTACGAGCAGTACTTC. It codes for CASSLVQGPYEQYF.

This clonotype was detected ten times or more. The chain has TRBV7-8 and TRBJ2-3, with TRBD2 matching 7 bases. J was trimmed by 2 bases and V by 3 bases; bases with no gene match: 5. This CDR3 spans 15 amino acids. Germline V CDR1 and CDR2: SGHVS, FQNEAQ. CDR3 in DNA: TGTGCCAGCAGCTTTGAGGGACTAACCACAGATACGCAGTATTTT. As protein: CASSFEGLTTDTQYF.

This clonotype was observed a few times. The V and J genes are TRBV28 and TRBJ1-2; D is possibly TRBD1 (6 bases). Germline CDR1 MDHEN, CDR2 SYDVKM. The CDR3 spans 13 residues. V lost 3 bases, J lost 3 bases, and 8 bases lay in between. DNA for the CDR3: TGTGCCAGCAGTTTCCAGGGGTACTATGGCTACACCTTC. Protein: CASSFQGYYGYTF.

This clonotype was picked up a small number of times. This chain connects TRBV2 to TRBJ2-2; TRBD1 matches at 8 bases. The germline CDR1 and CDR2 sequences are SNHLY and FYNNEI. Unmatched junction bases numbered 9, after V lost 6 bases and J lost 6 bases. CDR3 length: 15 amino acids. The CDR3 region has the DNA TGTGCCAGCAGCTCGGGACAGGTCTCTCCCGGGGAGCTGTTTTTT. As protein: CASSSGQVSPGELFF.

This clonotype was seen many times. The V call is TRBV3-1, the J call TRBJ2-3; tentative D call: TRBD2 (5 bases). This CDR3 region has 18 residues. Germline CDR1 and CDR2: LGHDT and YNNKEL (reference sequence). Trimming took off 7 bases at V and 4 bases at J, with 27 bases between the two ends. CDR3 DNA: TGTGCCAGCACGGGTTTCATGCTAGCCCGAGGACGTGCAGATACGCAGTATTTT. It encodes CASTGFMLARGRADTQYF.

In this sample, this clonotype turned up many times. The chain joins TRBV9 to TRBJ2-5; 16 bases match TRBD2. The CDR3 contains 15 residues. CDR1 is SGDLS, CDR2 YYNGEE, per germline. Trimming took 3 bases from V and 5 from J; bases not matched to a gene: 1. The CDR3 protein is CASSAGLAGGETQYF. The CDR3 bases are TGTGCCAGCAGCGCGGGACTAGCGGGGGGGGAGACCCAGTACTTC.

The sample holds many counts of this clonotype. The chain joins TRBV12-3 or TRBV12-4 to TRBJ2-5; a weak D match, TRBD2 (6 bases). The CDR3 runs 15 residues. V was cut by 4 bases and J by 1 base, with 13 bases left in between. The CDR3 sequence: CASSSGLGVQETQYF. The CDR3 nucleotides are TGTGCCAGCAGTTCGGGACTGGGGGTCCAAGAGACCCAGTACTTC.

The CDR3 loop is CASGKQGLPNGELFF. The DNA of the CDR3 is TGTGCCAGCGGAAAACAGGGTTTGCCGAACGGGGAGCTGTTTTTT. The V and J genes are TRBV6-6 and TRBJ2-2; tentatively, D is TRBD1 (6 bases). Germline V lookup: CDR1 MNHNY, CDR2 SVGAGI (reference sequence). V gave up 8 bases and J gave up 7 bases, with 20 bases separating them. The CDR3 has 15 residues.

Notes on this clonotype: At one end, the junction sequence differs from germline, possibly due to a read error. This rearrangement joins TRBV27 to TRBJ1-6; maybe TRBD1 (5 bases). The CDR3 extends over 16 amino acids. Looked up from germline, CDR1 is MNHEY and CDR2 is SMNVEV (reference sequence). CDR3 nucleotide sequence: TGTGCCGGCAGGGCGGGAACAAGCTCCTATAATTCACCCCTCCACTTT. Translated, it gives CAGRAGTSSYNSPLHF.

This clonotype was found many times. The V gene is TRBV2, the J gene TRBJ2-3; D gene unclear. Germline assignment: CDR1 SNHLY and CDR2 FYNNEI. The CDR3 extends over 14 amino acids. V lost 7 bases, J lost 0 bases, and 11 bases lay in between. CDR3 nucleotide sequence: TGTGCCAGCAACCCCCGAACAAGCACAGATACGCAGTATTTT. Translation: CASNPRTSTDTQYF.

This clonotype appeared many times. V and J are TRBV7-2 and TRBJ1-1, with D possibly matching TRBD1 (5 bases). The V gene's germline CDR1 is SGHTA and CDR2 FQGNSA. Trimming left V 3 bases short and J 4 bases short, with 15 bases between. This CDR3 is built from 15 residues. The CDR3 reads CASSFAGVPRTEAFF. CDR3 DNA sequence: TGTGCCAGCAGCTTCGCGGGGGTTCCGCGCACTGAAGCTTTCTTT.

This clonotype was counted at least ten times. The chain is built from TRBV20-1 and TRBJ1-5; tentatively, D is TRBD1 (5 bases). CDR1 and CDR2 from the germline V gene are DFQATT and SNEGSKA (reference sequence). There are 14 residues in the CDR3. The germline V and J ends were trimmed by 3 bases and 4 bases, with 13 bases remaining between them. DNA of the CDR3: TGCAGTGCTAGTTTTCCCAGGGAGAATCAGCCCCAGCATTTT. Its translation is CSASFPRENQPQHF.

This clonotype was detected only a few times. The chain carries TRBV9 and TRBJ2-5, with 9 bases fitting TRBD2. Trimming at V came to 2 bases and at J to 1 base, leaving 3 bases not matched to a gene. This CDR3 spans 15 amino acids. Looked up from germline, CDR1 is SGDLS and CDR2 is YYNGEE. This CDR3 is CASSVSGGVQETQYF. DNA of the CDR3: TGTGCCAGCAGCGTTAGCGGGGGAGTCCAAGAGACCCAGTACTTC. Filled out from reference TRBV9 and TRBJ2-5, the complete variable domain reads DSGVTQTPKHLITATGQRVTLRCSPRSGDLSVYWYQQSLDQGLQFLIQYYNGEERAKGNILERFSAQQFPDLHSELNLSSLELGDSALYFCASSVSGGVQETQYFGPGTRLLVL.